A single sample gave rise to the 27 T cell receptor beta chains below, sequenced in a study of blood T cell repertoires in COVID-19. Measured with immunoSEQ multiplex PCR; TCRdb has only the in-frame clones, and not every one. The sample shows 300,000 to 400,000 clones, 83% of them seen only once. The sequenced sample was peripheral blood. The receptors were sampled from a man aged 25-45 years with active or convalescent COVID-19.

The chain joins TRBV7-8 to TRBJ1-5; a weak D match, TRBD1 (6 bases). Per the germline V gene, CDR1 is SGHVS and CDR2 is FQNEAQ. Trimming removed 7 bases from V and 0 bases from J, with 19 bases in between. The CDR3 is 17 amino acids. The CDR3 region has the DNA TGTGCCAGCACCCACACCCGCAGGGGTTATAGCAATCAGCCCCAGCATTTT. Amino acid sequence: CASTHTRRGYSNQPQHF.

This chain joins TRBV11-2 and TRBJ2-3, with D possibly being TRBD1 (6 bases). The CDR3 sequence is 16 residues long. V was cut by 1 base and J by 2 bases, with 13 bases left in between. Germline lookup yields CDR1 SGHAT and CDR2 FQNNGV. The CDR3 DNA is TGTGCCAGCAGCTTAGCCACAGGGTTAGCCACAGATACGCAGTATTTT. Protein: CASSLATGLATDTQYF.

This chain connects TRBV9 to TRBJ1-1; perhaps TRBD1 as D (5 bases). This CDR3 region has 14 residues. Deletions cut 0 bases from V and 1 base from J, with 7 bases between. CDR1 SGDLS and CDR2 YYNGEE come from the germline V gene. The CDR3 DNA follows: TGTGCCAGCAGCGTAGTCAGGGAGAACACTGAAGCTTTCTTT. Encoded protein: CASSVVRENTEAFF.

V gene TRBV28 combines with J gene TRBJ2-6; 10 bases fit TRBD1. Germline V gives CDR1 MDHEN, CDR2 SYDVKM. This CDR3 has 18 amino acids. J lost 1 base, V lost 3 bases, and 6 bases had no gene match. CDR3 sequence: CASSLAGTGASGANVLTF. The CDR3 region has the DNA TGTGCCAGCAGTTTGGCCGGGACAGGGGCGTCTGGGGCCAACGTCCTGACTTTC. Full variable domain (remainder filled in from reference TRBV28 and TRBJ2-6): DVKVTQSSRYLVKRTGEKVFLECVQDMDHENMFWYRQDPGLGLRLIYFSYDVKMKEKGDIPEGYSVSREKKERFSLILESASTNQTSMYLCASSLAGTGASGANVLTFGAGSRLTVL.

This chain uses TRBV20-1 with TRBJ2-7; D uncertain. CDR1 is DFQATT, CDR2 SNEGSKA, per germline (reference sequence). Trimming left V 3 bases short and J 3 bases short, with 6 bases between. This CDR3 contains 11 residues. CDR3 protein: CSARIVYEQYF. The CDR3 DNA reads TGCAGTGCTAGGATAGTCTACGAGCAGTACTTC.

This chain joins TRBV24-1 and TRBJ2-1; D may be TRBD2 (6 bases). Germline V gene data show CDR1 as KGHDR and CDR2 as SFDVKD. Deletions cut 2 bases from V and 4 bases from J, with 14 bases between. This CDR3 region has 16 residues. The CDR3 loop reads CATSDSTGRAYNEQFF. The CDR3 bases are TGTGCCACCAGTGATTCAACCGGGAGAGCTTACAATGAGCAGTTCTTC.

The rearrangement links TRBV7-8 to TRBJ1-5; 8 bases align to TRBD1. This CDR3 has 16 residues. CDR1 and CDR2 from the germline V gene are SGHVS and FQNEAQ. With V trimmed by 5 bases and J by 4 bases, 10 bases remained unmatched. CDR3 sequence: CASSQRPGQDNQPQHF. As DNA, the CDR3 is TGTGCCAGCAGCCAACGACCGGGACAGGATAATCAGCCCCAGCATTTT.

This clone was counted a few times. This chain uses TRBV27 with TRBJ2-7, with 9 bases identical to TRBD1. The germline gives CDR1 MNHEY, CDR2 SMNVEV (reference sequence). V shed 2 bases and J 5 bases; nucleotides not matched to a gene: 7. The CDR3 consists of 15 residues. The CDR3, as DNA: TGTGCCAGCAGTTTACGATGGGACAGGGACGACGAGCAGTACTTC. This encodes CASSLRWDRDDEQYF.

The chain links TRBV3-1 (or the pseudogene TRBV3-2) to TRBJ1-4, with D hard to call. This CDR3 comprises 16 residues. The ends were cut back, 4 bases at V and 3 bases at J, with 15 bases in the middle. Germline values: CDR1 LGHDT, CDR2 YNNKEL (reference sequence). This CDR3 is CASSPPEARANEKLFF. CDR3 in DNA: TGTGCCAGCAGCCCCCCAGAGGCTAGAGCTAATGAAAAACTGTTTTTT.

Here the CDR3 reads CASSLGDSSGNTIYF. CDR3 coding DNA: TGCGCCAGCAGCTTGGGTGATAGCTCTGGAAACACCATATATTTT. The rearrangement joins TRBV5-1 to TRBJ1-3; no clear D gene. This CDR3 region has 15 residues. V lost 0 bases to trimming and J lost 0 bases, with 7 bases between them. CDR1 and CDR2 (germline): SGHRS, YFSETQ.

This chain uses TRBV28 with TRBJ1-1; 7 bases align to TRBD1. With V trimmed by 5 bases and J by 10 bases, 10 bases remained unmatched. The V gene's germline CDR1 is MDHEN and CDR2 SYDVKM. The CDR3 spans 13 residues. This CDR3 reads CASSPPRGQVAFF. The CDR3 DNA follows: TGTGCCAGCAGTCCCCCGAGGGGGCAGGTAGCTTTCTTT.

The chain combines TRBV6-6 with TRBJ2-1; TRBD2 is a possible D gene (6 bases). In germline, CDR1 is MNHNY, CDR2 SVGAGI (reference sequence). The CDR3 has 16 residues. Trimming removed 0 bases from V and 6 bases from J, with 15 bases in between. CDR3: CASSYSLAPEGNEQFF. As DNA, the CDR3 is TGTGCCAGCAGTTACTCGCTAGCCCCGGAGGGCAATGAGCAGTTCTTC.

The chain recombines TRBV3-1 (or the pseudogene TRBV3-2) with TRBJ2-1; 9 positions match TRBD2. Germline CDR1 is LGHDT and CDR2 is YNNKEL (reference sequence). The CDR3 runs 16 residues. The V gene end was trimmed by 0 bases and the J gene end by 9 bases; junction bases not matched to a gene: 9. This CDR3 is CASSQELAGLAGEQFF. The DNA of the CDR3 is TGTGCCAGCAGCCAAGAACTAGCGGGCCTTGCTGGTGAGCAGTTCTTC.

The V gene is TRBV11-2, the J gene TRBJ1-1; D ambiguous. Looked up from germline, CDR1 is SGHAT and CDR2 is FQNNGV. The CDR3 extends over 16 amino acids. The germline V and J ends were trimmed by 2 bases and 0 bases, with 13 bases remaining between them. The CDR3: CASSLRPEVLNTEAFF. In DNA, the CDR3 is TGTGCCAGCAGCTTAAGGCCAGAGGTATTGAACACTGAAGCTTTCTTT.

The chain uses TRBV5-5 and TRBJ1-6; 7 bases line up with TRBD1. With 3 bases clipped from V and 7 bases from J, the junction kept 4 bases outside the gene matches. The CDR3 contains 14 residues. Germline loops: CDR1 SGHKS, CDR2 YYEKEE (reference sequence). The CDR3 spells CASSWGQTNSPLHF. CDR3 sequence (DNA): TGTGCCAGCAGCTGGGGACAGACGAATTCACCCCTCCACTTT.

V gene TRBV6-5 combines with J gene TRBJ2-1, with 7 bases identical to TRBD1. V lost 8 bases and J lost 7; bases outside the gene matches: 5. From germline, CDR1 is MNHEY and CDR2 SVGAGI. CDR3 length equals 12 residues. This chain's CDR3 is CASQGGWNEQFF. CDR3 sequence (DNA): TGTGCCAGCCAAGGGGGCTGGAATGAGCAGTTCTTC.

This chain connects TRBV18 to TRBJ2-3; 13 nucleotides line up with TRBD2. After removal of 3 bases from V and 2 bases from J, the junction contained 5 bases not matched to a gene. Germline V gives CDR1 KGHSH, CDR2 LQKENI. CDR3 length: 17 residues. CDR3 sequence (DNA): TGTGCCAGCTCACCGCGACTAGCGGGAGGATCCACAGATACGCAGTATTTT. Protein sequence: CASSPRLAGGSTDTQYF.

This clone came up once. V and J are TRBV30 and TRBJ2-5; the match to TRBD2 covers 8 bases. The length of the CDR3 is 14 residues. Per germline, CDR1 GTSNPN and CDR2 SVGIG (reference sequence). Unmatched junction bases numbered 3, after V lost 0 bases and J lost 3 bases. CDR3 residues: CAWSVAGVKETQYF. The CDR3 bases are TGTGCCTGGAGTGTAGCGGGAGTCAAAGAGACCCAGTACTTC.

This clone was seen just once. The rearrangement joins TRBV11-2 to TRBJ2-5, with a weak D call TRBD2 (5 bases). The CDR3 is 15 amino acids. Looked up from germline, CDR1 is SGHAT and CDR2 is FQNNGV. V was cut by 1 base and J by 7 bases, with 16 bases left in between. This chain's CDR3 is CASSLGLTEEVTQYF. The DNA for the CDR3 is TGTGCCAGCAGCTTAGGGCTTACAGAGGAGGTGACCCAGTACTTC.

The chain couples TRBV4-1 to TRBJ1-5, with TRBD1 matching over 8 bases. V gave up 5 bases and J gave up 4 bases; unmatched junction bases: 19. CDR3 length: 19 residues. The V gene's germline CDR1 is MGHRA and CDR2 YSYEKL. CDR3: CASSSHVPGQERWNQPQHF. In DNA, the CDR3 is TGCGCCAGCAGCAGCCATGTACCGGGACAGGAGAGGTGGAATCAGCCCCAGCATTTT.

This chain connects TRBV6-2 or TRBV6-3 to TRBJ2-7; perhaps TRBD1 as D (5 bases). V lost 2 bases to trimming and J lost 3 bases, with 8 bases between them. Germline V gives CDR1 MNHEY, CDR2 SVGEGT. The CDR3 contains 13 residues. The CDR3 coding sequence is TGTGCCAGCAGTTACCTGGACAACTACGAGCAGTACTTC. Its protein is CASSYLDNYEQYF.

The V and J genes are TRBV28 and TRBJ1-1; D not resolved. The CDR3 is 14 residues long. CDR1 and CDR2 from the germline V gene are MDHEN and SYDVKM. The germline V and J ends were trimmed by 6 bases and 4 bases, with 15 bases remaining between them. The CDR3 protein is CASSTLRSGTEAFF. The CDR3 coding sequence is TGTGCCAGCAGCACCCTCCGTTCCGGCACTGAAGCTTTCTTT.

This clone was counted between two and nine times. J is TRBJ2-1 and V is TRBV3-1 (or the pseudogene TRBV3-2), with a weak D call TRBD2 (5 bases). Germline lookup yields CDR1 LGHDT and CDR2 YNNKEL (reference sequence). This CDR3 has 15 amino acids. Trimming removed 4 bases at V and 3 bases at J, with 13 bases between. The CDR3 coding sequence is TGTGCCAGCAGCCCCGATGGTGAGGGCTACAATGAGCAGTTCTTC. This sequence encodes CASSPDGEGYNEQFF.

The chain recombines TRBV30 with TRBJ2-1, with 10 bases aligning to TRBD2. CDR1 is GTSNPN and CDR2 is SVGIG in the germline V gene (reference sequence). The CDR3 spans 16 residues. Germline trimming cut 0 bases from V and 8 bases from J; bases unmatched to any gene: 10. The CDR3 protein is CAWSVLTSGNLDEQFF. CDR3 coding DNA: TGTGCCTGGAGTGTTCTCACTAGCGGGAACCTCGATGAGCAGTTCTTC.

The chain employs TRBV30 and TRBJ1-5, with 11 bases identical to TRBD1. Trimming at V came to 5 bases and at J to 6 bases, leaving 3 bases not matched to a gene. This CDR3 has 13 residues. Germline CDR1 reads GTSNPN; CDR2 reads SVGIG (reference sequence). The CDR3 DNA reads as TGTGCCTGGGGACAGGGGGCGCGTCAGCCCCAGCATTTT. Protein sequence: CAWGQGARQPQHF.

As for this clone: The sample contains more than one DNA sequence encoding this CDR3. This sequence joins TRBV30 and TRBJ1-6; TRBD1 aligns across 7 bases. V shed 4 bases, J shed 5 bases, and the junction held 2 bases outside the gene matches. Germline V gives CDR1 GTSNPN, CDR2 SVGIG (reference sequence). The CDR3 is 13 amino acids. Here the CDR3 DNA reads TGTGCCTGGACTGGGACAGATAATTCACCCCTCCACTTT. As protein: CAWTGTDNSPLHF.

V and J are TRBV6-2 or TRBV6-3 and TRBJ1-5; no clear D gene. In germline, CDR1 is MNHEY, CDR2 SVGEGT. The V and J ends lost 2 bases and 11 bases respectively, with 19 bases between them. The CDR3 extends over 15 amino acids. The CDR3 spells CASSYPPGSRHTQHF. The CDR3 DNA is TGTGCCAGCAGTTACCCCCCCGGTTCGAGGCATACCCAGCATTTT.